The 15 T cell receptor beta chains below come from one sample, sequenced in a study of blood T cells in healthy people across ages. Together with a sample-barcoded 5' primer, a J-beta primer mix was included in a second PCR lasting roughly 6 to 12 cycles. MiXCR, run by TCRdb on the 5' RACE reads, gives a single entry per CDR3 protein. The sample holds over a million distinct CDR3 sequences, under 45% seen once. The sample consisted of blood. The receptor set was obtained from a woman aged 60-75 years in good health.

This chain uses TRBV29-1 with TRBJ2-7, with 10 bases fitting TRBD2. Germline loops: CDR1 SQVTM, CDR2 ANQGSEA. V shed 4 bases, J shed 2 bases, and the junction held 2 bases outside the gene matches. This CDR3 has 13 residues. In nucleotides, the CDR3 is TGCAGCGTTGTACTAGCGGGACCCTACGAGCAGTACTTC. Protein product: CSVVLAGPYEQYF.

The J gene is TRBJ1-2, the V gene TRBV5-5; D is perhaps TRBD1 (5 bases). Trimming removed 2 bases at V and 0 bases at J, with 20 bases between. The CDR3 spans 18 residues. CDR1 SGHKS and CDR2 YYEKEE come from the germline V gene (reference sequence). In DNA, the CDR3 is TGTGCCAGCAGCTTTTACCCTGGGGGAGGTTCTACTAACTATGGCTACACCTTC. Its protein product is CASSFYPGGGSTNYGYTF.

The sample holds one count of this clonotype. The rearrangement links TRBV28 to TRBJ1-2; a possible D gene is TRBD1 (5 bases). The CDR3 consists of 14 residues. Trimming removed 3 bases from V and 2 bases from J, with 10 bases in between. Germline CDR1 is MDHEN and CDR2 is SYDVKM. CDR3: CASSLPSGNYGYTF. The CDR3, as DNA: TGTGCCAGCAGTTTGCCATCAGGGAACTATGGCTACACCTTC.

This clonotype turned up a few times. The gene calls are TRBV3-1 and TRBJ2-1; TRBD2 matches at 10 bases. Germline V CDR1 and CDR2: LGHDT, YNNKEL (reference sequence). V was clipped by 5 bases and J by 2 bases; unmatched bases: 3. There are 15 residues in the CDR3. The CDR3 loop is CASSSLAGAYNEQFF. The CDR3 DNA is TGTGCCAGCAGCAGTCTAGCGGGAGCCTACAATGAGCAGTTCTTC.

This clonotype is a singleton in its sample. Here the CDR3 DNA reads TGTGCCAGCAGCCCAGAAGTAGGTGGCTACACCTTC. Amino acids: CASSPEVGGYTF. The chain is built from TRBV7-9 and TRBJ1-2; D not resolved. The CDR3 contains 12 residues. The V and J ends lost 5 bases and 7 bases respectively, with 11 bases between them. Germline V gives CDR1 SEHNR, CDR2 FQNEAQ (reference sequence).

This chain connects TRBV12-3 or TRBV12-4 to TRBJ2-6; 9 bases agree with TRBD1. This CDR3 has 11 residues. J was trimmed by 16 bases and V by 7 bases; bases with no gene match: 5. CDR3 nucleotide sequence: TGTGCCAGCACCCTGACAGGGGGGCTGACTTTC. The encoded protein is CASTLTGGLTF.

The chain joins TRBV12-3 or TRBV12-4 to TRBJ1-1, with 9 bases that match TRBD1. J lost 4 bases, V lost 5 bases, and 8 bases had no gene match. This CDR3 contains 15 residues. CDR3 DNA sequence: TGTGCCAGCAGTCCTGGGACAGGGACGAGCACTGAAGCTTTCTTT. It yields the protein CASSPGTGTSTEAFF.

The CDR3 here is CASSFPGPSRTQYF. Written as DNA, the CDR3 is TGTGCCAGCAGTTTCCCGGGACCGTCAAGGACCCAGTACTTC. V and J are TRBV28 and TRBJ2-7, with D perhaps given as TRBD1 or TRBD2 (5 bases each). TRBJ2-5 explains the end of the DNA better; the J call may be wrong. Germline CDR1 and CDR2: MDHEN and SYDVKM. The CDR3 length is 14 residues.

This clonotype has more than one count but fewer than ten. The chain has TRBV7-8 and TRBJ2-4; D could derive from TRBD1 or TRBD2 (5 bases each). This CDR3 is 19 amino acids long. Germline CDR1 and CDR2: SGHVS and FQNEAQ. V lost 7 bases to trimming and J lost 1 base, with 26 bases between them. The CDR3 protein is CASTPGKGLASGAKNIQYF. For the CDR3, the DNA is TGTGCCAGCACCCCCGGGAAGGGGTTAGCCAGTGGGGCCAAAAACATTCAGTACTTC.

The chain is built from TRBV4-1 and TRBJ2-7; D is undetermined. Per the germline V gene, CDR1 is MGHRA and CDR2 is YSYEKL. The CDR3 loop spans 13 amino acids. V was cut by 7 bases and J by 2 bases, with 12 bases left in between. CDR3 coding DNA: TGCGCCAGCAATCTGGACGGAACCTACGAGCAGTACTTC. Protein sequence: CASNLDGTYEQYF.

The chain has TRBV27 and TRBJ1-2; tentative D call: TRBD1 (6 bases). There are 14 residues in the CDR3. Germline CDR1 and CDR2: MNHEY and SMNVEV (reference sequence). V lost 6 bases to trimming and J lost 4 bases, with 15 bases between them. The CDR3 coding sequence is TGTGCCAGCAGACAACAGGGAATCCCCTATGGCTACACCTTC. Residues: CASRQQGIPYGYTF.

V is TRBV27 and J is TRBJ2-1; D ambiguous. Germline V gene data show CDR1 as MNHEY and CDR2 as SMNVEV (reference sequence). The CDR3 spans 21 residues. Trimming pared 6 bases from V and 4 bases from J, leaving 34 bases between. The CDR3 is CASSRNKPGPTTLLRYNEQFF. As DNA, the CDR3 is TGTGCCAGCAGCCGAAACAAGCCGGGCCCAACTACTCTACTTAGATACAATGAGCAGTTCTTC.

This clonotype came up a few times. V is TRBV10-3 and J is TRBJ2-5, with 8 bases fitting TRBD1. V was clipped by 2 bases and J by 8 bases; unmatched bases: 7. Germline V gene sequence: CDR1 ENHRY, CDR2 SYGVKD. The CDR3 has 14 amino acids. The CDR3 DNA reads as TGTGCCATCAGTGAGGACCAGGGGGCAAAAACCCAGTACTTC. Translating gives CAISEDQGAKTQYF.

This chain joins TRBV14 and TRBJ1-1; D is perhaps TRBD1 (6 bases). V dropped 4 bases and J dropped 3 bases, with 18 bases sitting between them. The CDR3 length is 16 residues. Germline assignment: CDR1 SGHDN and CDR2 FVKESK. The chain's CDR3 is CASSLVGGASDTEAFF. The CDR3 coding sequence is TGTGCCAGCAGCCTAGTTGGGGGGGCGAGTGACACTGAAGCTTTCTTT.

The chain uses TRBV4-1 and TRBJ2-1, with D maybe TRBD2 (6 bases). V lost 0 bases to trimming and J lost 2 bases, with 23 bases between them. The CDR3 is made up of 20 amino acids. Germline V gives CDR1 MGHRA, CDR2 YSYEKL. CDR3 region: CASSQEFNGRTRLTYNEQFF. In DNA form, the CDR3 reads TGCGCCAGCAGCCAAGAGTTTAACGGGAGAACGAGGCTGACCTACAATGAGCAGTTCTTC.